Listed below are T cell receptor beta chains from one sample, sequenced in a study of beta chain features in type 1 diabetes. Clones were sequenced by immunoSEQ multiplex PCR, and TCRdb holds only the in-frame ones, with some missing. The sample holds roughly 150,000 clones, over 55% seen once. Sequenced input: naive CD4+ T cells from blood. The receptors here all came from a young man with type 1 diabetes. The CDR3 runs from the conserved cysteine through the conserved F or W. The D gene is left open where the match is weak. For some rows the clone size is stated as once, few or many, or as a class when expanded; others skip it.

d_call: NA
cdr3_length: 16
j_call: TRBJ2-7
clone_size: once
v_call: TRBV21-1
cdr3_aa: CASSSIRDRATYEQYF
cdr3_nt: TGTGCCAGCAGCAGTATCCGGGACAGGGCTACGTACGAGCAGTACTTC

d_call: NA
cdr3_length: 15
j_call: TRBJ2-1
clone_size: NA
v_call: TRBV4-1
cdr3_aa: CASSQDQGAYNEQFF
cdr3_nt: TGCGCCAGCAGCCAAGATCAAGGGGCCTACAATGAGCAGTTCTTC

d_call: NA
cdr3_length: 14
j_call: TRBJ1-6
clone_size: once
v_call: TRBV7-2
cdr3_aa: CASSPGRTNSPLHF
cdr3_nt: TGTGCCAGCAGCCCTGGACGAACTAATTCACCCCTCCACTTT

d_call: NA
cdr3_length: 8
j_call: TRBJ2-1
clone_size: NA
v_call: TRBV21-1
cdr3_aa: CASSKDIF
cdr3_nt: TGTGCCAGCAGCAAAGACATCTTC

d_call: NA
cdr3_length: 12
j_call: TRBJ2-5
clone_size: NA
v_call: TRBV6-5
cdr3_aa: CASSKRGETQYF
cdr3_nt: TGTGCCAGCAGTAAGAGGGGGGAGACCCAGTACTTC

d_call: NA
cdr3_length: 14
j_call: TRBJ1-4
clone_size: NA
v_call: TRBV5-4
cdr3_aa: CASSFAGSNEKLFF
cdr3_nt: TGTGCCAGCAGCTTTGCGGGGAGTAATGAAAAACTGTTTTTT

d_call: TRBD1
cdr3_length: 15
j_call: TRBJ1-2
clone_size: NA
v_call: TRBV7-2
cdr3_aa: CASSLGDRANYGYTF
cdr3_nt: TGTGCCAGCAGCTTAGGGGACAGAGCTAACTATGGCTACACCTTC

d_call: NA
cdr3_length: 14
j_call: TRBJ1-1
clone_size: NA
v_call: TRBV7-2
cdr3_aa: CASSLTSVNTEAFF
cdr3_nt: TGTGCCAGCAGCCTGACAAGCGTGAACACTGAAGCTTTCTTT

d_call: NA
cdr3_length: 11
j_call: TRBJ2-1
clone_size: few
v_call: TRBV29-1
cdr3_aa: CSGGSFNEQFF
cdr3_nt: TGCAGCGGGGGGTCTTTCAATGAGCAGTTCTTC

d_call: NA
cdr3_length: 12
j_call: TRBJ2-2
clone_size: NA
v_call: TRBV18
cdr3_aa: CASSPDTGELFF
cdr3_nt: TGTGCCAGCTCACCAGACACCGGGGAGCTGTTTTTT

d_call: NA
cdr3_length: 14
j_call: TRBJ1-6
clone_size: NA
v_call: TRBV14
cdr3_aa: CASRPGPHNSPLHF
cdr3_nt: TGTGCCAGCAGGCCGGGCCCTCATAATTCACCCCTCCACTTT

d_call: TRBD2
cdr3_length: 15
j_call: TRBJ2-3
clone_size: NA
v_call: TRBV19
cdr3_aa: CASSMGGLAPDTQYF
cdr3_nt: TGTGCCAGTAGTATGGGAGGACTAGCTCCAGATACGCAGTATTTT

d_call: TRBD1
cdr3_length: 13
j_call: TRBJ2-7
clone_size: NA
v_call: TRBV29-1
cdr3_aa: CSARDLTGEEQYF
cdr3_nt: TGCAGCGCAAGGGATCTTACAGGGGAGGAGCAGTACTTC

d_call: NA
cdr3_length: 10
j_call: TRBJ1-1
clone_size: NA
v_call: TRBV19
cdr3_aa: CASRSGEAFF
cdr3_nt: TGTGCCAGCCGGAGCGGTGAAGCTTTCTTT

d_call: TRBD1
cdr3_length: 15
j_call: TRBJ1-2
clone_size: few
v_call: TRBV25-1
cdr3_aa: CASSEKQGQDYGYTF
cdr3_nt: TGTGCCAGCAGTGAAAAACAGGGGCAGGACTATGGCTACACCTTC

d_call: NA
cdr3_length: 14
j_call: TRBJ1-1
clone_size: few
v_call: TRBV9
cdr3_aa: CASSGKDRNTEAFF
cdr3_nt: TGTGCCAGCAGCGGGAAGGACCGAAACACTGAAGCTTTCTTT

d_call: NA
cdr3_length: 13
j_call: TRBJ1-2
clone_size: NA
v_call: TRBV30
cdr3_aa: CAWRGQRLAGYTF
cdr3_nt: TGTGCCTGGAGAGGTCAGCGGTTAGCTGGCTACACCTTC

d_call: NA
cdr3_length: 13
j_call: TRBJ1-2
clone_size: NA
v_call: TRBV6-5
cdr3_aa: CASSLRGSDGYTF
cdr3_nt: TGTGCCAGCAGTTTGAGAGGGTCGGATGGCTACACCTTC

d_call: NA
cdr3_length: 16
j_call: TRBJ2-3
clone_size: NA
v_call: TRBV5-1
cdr3_aa: CASSLERGEVTDTQYF
cdr3_nt: TGCGCCAGCAGCTTAGAGCGCGGAGAGGTAACAGATACGCAGTATTTT

d_call: TRBD1
cdr3_length: 17
j_call: TRBJ2-6
clone_size: few
v_call: TRBV5-1
cdr3_aa: CASSPGQGTPGANVLTF
cdr3_nt: TGCGCCAGCAGCCCCGGACAGGGAACACCTGGGGCCAACGTCCTGACTTTC

d_call: TRBD2
cdr3_length: 14
j_call: TRBJ2-1
clone_size: NA
v_call: TRBV30
cdr3_aa: CAWSVGGKAYEQFF
cdr3_nt: TGTGCCTGGAGTGTGGGGGGGAAGGCTTATGAGCAGTTCTTC

d_call: TRBD1
cdr3_length: 15
j_call: TRBJ2-7
clone_size: NA
v_call: TRBV27
cdr3_aa: CASSDPGQEANEQYF
cdr3_nt: TGTGCCAGCAGTGATCCGGGACAGGAGGCGAACGAGCAGTACTTC

d_call: TRBD1
cdr3_length: 14
j_call: TRBJ1-2
clone_size: few
v_call: TRBV7-9
cdr3_aa: CASSQTDRANGYTF
cdr3_nt: TGTGCCAGCAGCCAGACGGACAGGGCGAATGGCTACACCTTC

d_call: NA
cdr3_length: 16
j_call: TRBJ2-7
clone_size: NA
v_call: TRBV7-9
cdr3_aa: CASSLTVDRSSYEQYF
cdr3_nt: TGTGCCAGCAGCTTAACGGTAGACAGGAGCTCCTACGAGCAGTACTTC

d_call: NA
cdr3_length: 13
j_call: TRBJ1-1
clone_size: NA
v_call: TRBV25-1
cdr3_aa: CASTSDVMAEAFF
cdr3_nt: TGTGCCAGCACCTCTGACGTGATGGCTGAAGCTTTCTTT

d_call: NA
cdr3_length: 11
j_call: TRBJ2-1
clone_size: NA
v_call: TRBV20-1
cdr3_aa: CSAASYNEQFF
cdr3_nt: TGCAGTGCTGCCTCCTACAATGAGCAGTTCTTC

d_call: NA
cdr3_length: 16
j_call: TRBJ2-1
clone_size: NA
v_call: TRBV5-6
cdr3_aa: CASSLRLIEAYNEQFF
cdr3_nt: TGTGCCAGCAGCTTGCGGTTAATCGAGGCGTACAATGAGCAGTTCTTC

d_call: NA
cdr3_length: 13
j_call: TRBJ2-5
clone_size: NA
v_call: TRBV11-2
cdr3_aa: CASSTTVQETQYF
cdr3_nt: TGTGCCAGCAGCACCACAGTACAGGAGACCCAGTACTTC

d_call: NA
cdr3_length: 16
j_call: TRBJ1-6
clone_size: NA
v_call: TRBV28
cdr3_aa: CASTPPGGADNSPLHF
cdr3_nt: TGTGCCAGCACCCCGCCCGGGGGGGCGGATAATTCACCCCTCCACTTT

d_call: NA
cdr3_length: 14
j_call: TRBJ2-1
clone_size: NA
v_call: TRBV2
cdr3_aa: CASSLDSSYNEQFF
cdr3_nt: TGTGCCAGCAGTCTAGACAGTTCCTACAATGAGCAGTTCTTC

d_call: NA
cdr3_length: 12
j_call: TRBJ2-3
clone_size: NA
v_call: TRBV29-1
cdr3_aa: CSVELTGDTQYF
cdr3_nt: TGCAGCGTAGAGTTGACAGGAGATACGCAGTATTTT

d_call: NA
cdr3_length: 14
j_call: TRBJ2-7
clone_size: NA
v_call: TRBV7-9
cdr3_aa: CASSLGQPTYEQYF
cdr3_nt: TGTGCCAGCAGCCTAGGACAGCCTACCTACGAGCAGTACTTC

d_call: NA
cdr3_length: 12
j_call: TRBJ1-1
clone_size: NA
v_call: TRBV29-1
cdr3_aa: CSVRDPNTEAFF
cdr3_nt: TGCAGCGTTCGGGACCCGAACACTGAAGCTTTCTTT

d_call: NA
cdr3_length: 11
j_call: TRBJ1-1
clone_size: few
v_call: TRBV10-3
cdr3_aa: CAIMMNTEAFF
cdr3_nt: TGTGCCATCATGATGAACACTGAAGCTTTCTTT

d_call: NA
cdr3_length: 15
j_call: TRBJ2-5
clone_size: few
v_call: TRBV7-2
cdr3_aa: CASILNVGLRETQYF
cdr3_nt: TGTGCCAGCATACTGAACGTGGGATTAAGAGAGACCCAGTACTTC

d_call: NA
cdr3_length: 15
j_call: TRBJ2-3
clone_size: once
v_call: TRBV11-2
cdr3_aa: CASRHPLGTTDTQYF
cdr3_nt: TGTGCCAGCAGGCATCCGCTAGGGACCACAGATACGCAGTATTTT

d_call: TRBD1
cdr3_length: 17
j_call: TRBJ2-6
clone_size: few
v_call: TRBV25-1
cdr3_aa: CASSGGQGAPGANVLTF
cdr3_nt: TGTGCCAGCAGTGGTGGACAGGGGGCCCCTGGGGCCAACGTCCTGACTTTC

d_call: NA
cdr3_length: 14
j_call: TRBJ1-2
clone_size: NA
v_call: TRBV5-1
cdr3_aa: CASSLSPGSYGYTF
cdr3_nt: TGCGCCAGCAGCTTGTCCCCAGGATCCTATGGCTACACCTTC

d_call: TRBD1
cdr3_length: 13
j_call: TRBJ2-3
clone_size: NA
v_call: TRBV7-2
cdr3_aa: CASSLVGQGTQYF
cdr3_nt: TGTGCCAGCAGCTTAGTGGGACAGGGGACGCAGTATTTT

d_call: NA
cdr3_length: 11
j_call: TRBJ1-2
clone_size: few
v_call: TRBV19
cdr3_aa: CASAREDGYTF
cdr3_nt: TGTGCCAGTGCAAGAGAAGATGGCTACACCTTC